These T cell receptor beta chains were read from a single sample in a study of blood T cell repertoires in COVID-19. Data came from immunoSEQ multiplex PCR; TCRdb stores just in-frame clones and leaves some out. The data contain roughly 230,000 clones, 83% of them singletons. The sample taken for sequencing was peripheral blood. All receptors come from a woman between 45 and 60 years old with acute or convalescent COVID-19. Both conserved end residues are part of each CDR3. D genes are given only for firm matches. Not all rows give a size; the values are once, few, many and, for expanded clones, a class.

V	J	D	size	DNA	CDR3
TRBV3-1/TRBV3-2	TRBJ2-6	.	few	TGTGCCAGCAGCCGGAGACAGGCTGGGGCCAACGTCCTGACTTTC	CASSRRQAGANVLTF
TRBV5-4	TRBJ1-1	TRBD1	.	TGTGCCAGCAGGCTGACAGGGCCTAACACTGAAGCTTTCTTT	CASRLTGPNTEAFF
TRBV28	TRBJ1-5	TRBD1	.	TGTGCCAGCAGTGCCCGGACAGGGGGAGGTCAGCCCCAGCATTTT	CASSARTGGGQPQHF
TRBV3-1/TRBV3-2	TRBJ1-1	TRBD1	.	TGTGCCAGCAGCCACGGACAGGCCTTCACTGAAGCTTTCTTT	CASSHGQAFTEAFF
TRBV6-1	TRBJ1-2	TRBD1	.	TGTGCCAGCAGTGAACCCGGGACAGATTATGGCTACACCTTC	CASSEPGTDYGYTF
TRBV3-1/TRBV3-2	TRBJ2-2	TRBD2	.	TGTGCCAGCAGCCAGGGACTAGTTTTGTGGTCCGGGGAGCTGTTTTTT	CASSQGLVLWSGELFF
TRBV15	TRBJ2-5	.	.	TGTGCCACCAGCACCCGTCTCGTAGCAGGGAAGGGGACCCAGTACTTC	CATSTRLVAGKGTQYF
TRBV3-1/TRBV3-2	TRBJ2-1	TRBD2	once	TGTGCCAGCAGCGCGACTAGCGGGGGGTGTGATGAGCAGTTCTTC	CASSATSGGCDEQFF
TRBV7-2	TRBJ2-1	.	.	TGTGCCAGCAGCTTAGACAGCTACAATGAGCAGTTCTTC	CASSLDSYNEQFF
TRBV9	TRBJ1-6	.	.	TGTGCCAGCAGCGCTTCTTCCACGGAGAGGGGGCCCCTCCACTTT	CASSASSTERGPLHF
TRBV6-5	TRBJ2-2	.	.	TGTGCCAGCAGCTCGGCCCGGGGACTCCCGGAGCTGTTTTTT	CASSSARGLPELFF
TRBV4-3	TRBJ2-3	.	once	TGCGCCAGCAGCCCCTCCGGGACAGATACGCAGTATTTT	CASSPSGTDTQYF
TRBV2	TRBJ1-3	TRBD1	.	TGTGCCAGCACTGGAACAGGGGGCGTTGGAAACACCATATATTTT	CASTGTGGVGNTIYF
TRBV6-5	TRBJ1-1	.	few	TGTGCCAGCAAAAGGGGGAACACTGAAGCTTTCTTT	CASKRGNTEAFF
TRBV9	TRBJ2-3	TRBD2	.	TGTGCCAGCAGCGTAGGGGCTAGCGGTAGCACAGATACGCAGTATTTT	CASSVGASGSTDTQYF
TRBV14	TRBJ1-2	TRBD1	.	TGTGCCAGCAGCGATAGACAGGGTAGTTATGGCTACACCTTC	CASSDRQGSYGYTF
TRBV4-1	TRBJ2-7	.	.	TGCGCCAGCAGCCAGAAAGGGGACGAGCAGTACTTC	CASSQKGDEQYF
TRBV27	TRBJ1-1	.	once	TGTGCCAGCACCCCTGCGGGTAACACTGAAGCTTTCTTT	CASTPAGNTEAFF
TRBV19	TRBJ2-3	TRBD2	.	TGTGCCAGTAGTACCGGGACTAGCGGGAGCGTACGGGATACGCAGTATTTT	CASSTGTSGSVRDTQYF
TRBV28	TRBJ1-4	.	.	TGTGCCAGCAGGTCCCTCCAAATGCTCGGAAAACTGTTTTTT	CASRSLQMLGKLFF
TRBV9	TRBJ2-3	TRBD2	.	TGTGCCAGCAGCGCCCGGACTAGCGGGGCGGGGGATACGCAGTATTTT	CASSARTSGAGDTQYF
TRBV9	TRBJ2-7	TRBD2	.	TGTGCCAGCAGCGTCTCTAGCGGTATCTCCTACGAGCAGTACTTC	CASSVSSGISYEQYF
TRBV5-6	TRBJ1-2	.	.	TGTGCCAGCAGCTCAAAAAACAGGGTATTCACCTTC	CASSSKNRVFTF
TRBV27	TRBJ1-6	.	.	TGTGCCAGCAGCCTGAGAGGCTCCTATAATTCACCCCTCCACTTT	CASSLRGSYNSPLHF
TRBV7-6	TRBJ2-5	.	once	TGTGCCAGCAGCTTAAGTCCGGACAGCTACCAAGAGACCCAGTACTTC	CASSLSPDSYQETQYF
TRBV2	TRBJ2-2	TRBD2	once	TGTGCCAGCAGTGAGAGGACTAGCGGGAGTTGGAACACCGGGGAGCTGTTTTTT	CASSERTSGSWNTGELFF
TRBV7-8	TRBJ2-7	TRBD2	.	TGTGCCAGCAGCTTAGGGACTAGGAGCTCCTACGAGCAGTACTTC	CASSLGTRSSYEQYF
TRBV4-2	TRBJ1-1	.	.	TGTGCCAGCAGCCGGGACTACGGGGCCGAACCTGAAGCTTTCTTT	CASSRDYGAEPEAFF
TRBV5-1	TRBJ1-3	TRBD1	.	TGCGCCAGCAGCTCGACAGGGGGACTCTCTGGAAACACCATATATTTT	CASSSTGGLSGNTIYF
TRBV5-1	TRBJ1-3	.	once	TGCGCCAGCAGCAACCCAGGGGCTGGAAACACCATATATTTT	CASSNPGAGNTIYF
TRBV11-2	TRBJ2-5	TRBD1	once	TGTGCCAGCAGCCGTACAGGGGGCGACTCAGAGACCCAGTACTTC	CASSRTGGDSETQYF
TRBV27	TRBJ2-1	TRBD2	.	TGTGCCAGCAGGCGGGCGGCGGGATGGGGGCTAGCGGGAGGTGCTACAGGCAATGAGCAGTTCTTC	CASRRAAGWGLAGGATGNEQFF
TRBV2	TRBJ2-3	TRBD2	.	TGTGCCAGCAGTGAACAGCGGGAGCGAAATACGCAGTATTTT	CASSEQRERNTQYF
TRBV15	TRBJ2-4	.	.	TGTGCCACCAGCAGAGATGTCGCAGGGGCTCAACTAGCCAAAAACATTCAGTACTTC	CATSRDVAGAQLAKNIQYF
TRBV6-2/TRBV6-3	TRBJ1-3	TRBD1	.	TGTGCCAGCAGTTCCCCGGACAGGGGAAACACCATATATTTT	CASSSPDRGNTIYF
TRBV18	TRBJ2-1	.	.	TGTGCCAGCTCAGGGGAGGTGAATGAGCAGTTCTTC	CASSGEVNEQFF
TRBV13	TRBJ2-2	TRBD1	.	TGTGCCAGCAGCCCCGAGGGGGCAACCGGGGAGCTGTTTTTT	CASSPEGATGELFF
TRBV10-2	TRBJ2-2	.	once	TGCGCCAGCAGTGAGCAGTCAGGGTCCACCGGGGAGCTGTTTTTT	CASSEQSGSTGELFF
TRBV6-5	TRBJ1-2	.	.	TGTGCCAGCACTAGGGGCGGCTATGGCTACACCTTC	CASTRGGYGYTF
TRBV6-6	TRBJ2-3	.	.	TGTGCCAGCAGTACCCCGGGGGATACGCAGTATTTT	CASSTPGDTQYF
TRBV5-4	TRBJ2-7	.	.	TGTGCCAGCAGCTTTGACACCCCCTACGAGCAGTACTTC	CASSFDTPYEQYF
TRBV29-1	TRBJ2-7	.	.	TGCAGCGTTTCCGGGGCCGGGGGTCCTTACGAGCAGTACTTC	CSVSGAGGPYEQYF
TRBV11-2	TRBJ2-1	TRBD2	.	TGTGCCAGCAGCTTCACTAGCGGGAGGGGTAATGAGCAGTTCTTC	CASSFTSGRGNEQFF
TRBV6-5	TRBJ2-7	TRBD1	.	TGTGCCAGCAGTAAGCCGGGACAGGGGGTCGAGCAGTACTTC	CASSKPGQGVEQYF
TRBV13	TRBJ2-7	TRBD2	once	TGTGCCAGCAGCTCAGTACATAGCGGGGGGGCCCTCTACGAGCAGTACTTC	CASSSVHSGGALYEQYF
TRBV5-8	TRBJ1-5	.	.	TGTGCCAGCAGCATGTTGGGGGCCAATCAGCCCCAGCATTTT	CASSMLGANQPQHF
TRBV28	TRBJ1-2	TRBD1	.	TGTGCCAGCAGTTTGGGGGCGCGACAGGGAAGCTACACCTTC	CASSLGARQGSYTF